What follows describes a single TCR beta chain. This CDR3 fails to terminate in the conserved phenylalanine or tryptophan, so it likely reflects a read error. This sample's RNA came from whole unsorted tissue. Distant lung tissue was collected more than 3 cm away from the tumor edge. This sample is part of a study of tumor and adjacent non-tumor tissue in lung cancer. TCRbeta libraries were built with three rounds of nested PCR, modified from ARM-PCR. Via MiXCR, TCRdb re-called the multiplex PCR reads, giving one row per CDR3 protein. The sample includes some 100,000 distinct CDR3 sequences, around three fifths of them seen just once. Material: distant non-tumor lung tissue. The receptor comes from a man aged 30-40 years with non-small cell lung cancer.

CDR3 sequence (DNA): TGTGCCAGCAGCCCTGCCGAGACAGGGACCGGGGAGCTGTTTTCT. Translation: CASSPAETGTGELFS. The chain carries TRBV7-8 and TRBJ2-2, with 7 bases lining up with TRBD1. Germline-derived CDR1 and CDR2 are SGHVS and FQNEAQ. This CDR3 is built from 15 residues. Trimming at V came to 5 bases and at J to 5 bases, leaving 8 bases not matched to a gene.